Listed below are T cell receptor beta chains from one sample, sequenced in a study of radiotherapy plus CTLA-4 blockade in lung cancer. Some clones are missing from TCRdb's copy, which holds only in-frame ones; the method was immunoSEQ multiplex PCR. The sample comprises 95,000 to 150,000 clones, 75% to 90% of which are singletons, and approximately 7.2% rests with the top ten. Sequenced material: peripheral blood, taken from a patient treated with radiotherapy plus ipilimumab. These receptors all come from a human donor with non-small cell lung cancer that progressed on radiotherapy plus ipilimumab. CDR3s include the opening cysteine and the closing phenylalanine or tryptophan. Fields, in order: clone size, J gene, V gene, D gene, CDR3 DNA, CDR3 protein. A D gene is named only where the DNA matches it firmly. Rows give clone size only sometimes, using once, few, many, or a class for an expanded clone.

.,TRBJ1-1,TRBV6-4,TRBD1,TGTGCCAGCAGTGACTCCAGGGGGAAACTGAACACTGAAGCTTTCTTT,CASSDSRGKLNTEAFF
few,TRBJ2-2,TRBV7-2,TRBD2,TGTGCCAGCAGCCCGCGAGCGGGAGCGTTCACCGGGGAGCTGTTTTTT,CASSPRAGAFTGELFF
.,TRBJ2-1,TRBV29-1,.,TGCAGCGTTGAAATAGCCAATGAGCAGTTCTTC,CSVEIANEQFF
few,TRBJ2-7,TRBV12-2,.,TGTGCAAGTCGCTTACGGGCCGTCCGGGAGTGCTACGAGCAGTACTTC,CASRLRAVRECYEQYF
.,TRBJ2-1,TRBV13,TRBD1,TGTGCCAGCAGCTCACGAAGGACAGGAACCTACAATGAGCAGTTCTTC,CASSSRRTGTYNEQFF
.,TRBJ1-5,TRBV19,.,TGTGCCAGTACCTCGGTCGGGTCAGGGATTCAGCCCCAGCATTTT,CASTSVGSGIQPQHF
once,TRBJ2-5,TRBV14,.,TGTGCCAGCAGCCAAGACAGGGGCTTGGAGACCCAGTACTTC,CASSQDRGLETQYF
.,TRBJ1-1,TRBV10-1,.,TGCGCCAGCAGTGAAGGAGAGGGTTCGGTACCACAAGCTTTCTTT,CASSEGEGSVPQAFF
.,TRBJ2-7,TRBV6-1,.,TGTGCCAGCAGTGATGAGGGGAGACCCTCGGAGGGGGAGCAGTACTTC,CASSDEGRPSEGEQYF
.,TRBJ2-7,TRBV5-1,.,TGCGCCAGCAGCCCCGGACTCCGCGCCTACGAGCAGTACTTC,CASSPGLRAYEQYF